This TCR beta chain was captured in a study of T cells in localized non-small cell lung cancer. Concerning this clone itself: Its specificity is unknown.

Overall study findings and caveats: Adjacent lung tissue had a median about 57 of the top 100 clones found in the tumor.

CDR3 size: 14 residues. V lost 7 bases and J 8 bases, leaving 16 bases between the germline ends. CDR1 is SGHRS, CDR2 YFSETQ, per germline. The protocol was immunoSEQ multiplex PCR, while the TCRdb copy is restricted to in-frame clones and leaves out a portion. The sample carries roughly 2,300 clones, less than 30% recorded once. The sequence was obtained from a man between 40 and 75 years old with stage II squamous cell lung carcinoma. The material sequenced was normal lung tissue next to the tumor, taken before any cancer treatment. V and J are TRBV5-1 and TRBJ1-6; perhaps TRBD1 as D (6 bases). The CDR3 protein is CASGIQGRDSPLHF. The CDR3 DNA reads as TGCGCCAGCGGGATACAGGGTAGGGATTCACCCCTCCACTTT.